This T cell receptor (beta chain) was identified in a study of control samples from healthy donors and cancer patients. The ends lost 0 bases at V and 4 bases at J; junction bases unmatched: 5. CDR3 size: 15 residues. From germline, CDR1 is LNHDA and CDR2 SQIVND (reference sequence). Generated by immunoSEQ multiplex PCR, the TCRdb table keeps only in-frame clones and is missing some. The table lists around 130,000 clones, roughly nine tenths of them singletons, with under 40% in the top ten. The TCR originated in a man in his fifties in good health. The sequenced sample consisted of blood. The rearrangement uses TRBV19 and TRBJ1-1, with 7 bases aligning to TRBD1. CDR3 sequence reads: CASSIDRQGSTEAFF. The CDR3 DNA sequence: TGTGCCAGTAGTATAGACCGACAGGGTAGCACTGAAGCTTTCTTT.